One and the same sample provided the 20 T cell receptor beta chains below, sequenced in a study of OX40 agonist ivuxolimab in advanced cancers. The data were produced by immunoSEQ multiplex PCR, yet TCRdb's version contains in-frame clones alone and is incomplete. Here the sample spans 85,000 to 100,000 clones, 85% being singletons. The sample was CD4+ or CD8+ T cells sorted from blood, taken in a trial of the OX40 agonist ivuxolimab. These receptors originate from an adult with an advanced solid tumor such as melanoma, head and neck, liver or kidney cancer.

This chain joins TRBV29-1 and TRBJ1-3; D not resolved. V lost 6 bases and J 2 bases, leaving 5 bases between the germline ends. Per germline, CDR1 SQVTM and CDR2 ANQGSEA. This CDR3 spans 11 amino acids. The CDR3 sequence is CSVGPGNTIYF. CDR3 DNA: TGCAGCGTAGGGCCTGGAAACACCATATATTTT.

The rearrangement uses TRBV10-3 and TRBJ2-2, with D unclear. Germline CDR1 ENHRY, CDR2 SYGVKD. The CDR3 sequence is 14 residues long. The V gene lost 3 bases and the J gene lost 0 bases, with 5 bases spanning the gap. CDR3 bases: TGTGCCATCAGTGACAGGTCGAACACCGGGGAGCTGTTTTTT. This sequence encodes CAISDRSNTGELFF.

The chain couples TRBV6-5 to TRBJ2-7; unclear D gene. The CDR3 spans 11 residues. Trimming shortened V by 2 bases and J by 10 bases, and 9 bases separated the two germline ends. Germline values: CDR1 MNHEY, CDR2 SVGAGI. CDR3 bases: TGTGCCAGCAGTTACAAAAATTTTCAGTACTTC. It translates to CASSYKNFQYF.

This chain links TRBV5-4 with TRBJ2-2; D is possibly TRBD2 (5 bases). Germline loops: CDR1 SGHNT, CDR2 YYREEE (reference sequence). The CDR3 has 17 residues. V was pared by 3 bases and J by 3 bases, with 18 bases between. CDR3 amino acids: CASSSEGPSRDTGELFF. The CDR3 DNA follows: TGTGCCAGCAGCTCTGAGGGCCCCTCGAGGGACACCGGGGAGCTGTTTTTT.

The table lists this clone with a few counts. The chain recombines TRBV28 with TRBJ1-2; no definite D call. The V gene lost 8 bases and the J gene lost 8 bases, with 15 bases spanning the gap. The CDR3 runs to 12 residues. Germline loops: CDR1 MDHEN, CDR2 SYDVKM. The CDR3 loop is CASFRGTWGYTF. CDR3 nucleotides: TGTGCCAGCTTCCGGGGTACATGGGGCTACACCTTC.

This clone was seen only a few times. The genes are TRBV11-3 and TRBJ2-1; 13 nucleotides line up with TRBD2. The CDR3 has 15 amino acids. From germline, CDR1 is SGHNT and CDR2 YENEEA. The trim removed 5 bases at V and 4 bases at J, leaving 2 bases unmatched. The DNA for the CDR3 is TGTGCCAGCAGCCCGGGACTAGCGGGATACAATGAGCAGTTCTTC. This gives the protein CASSPGLAGYNEQFF.

V usage is TRBV6-1 and J usage is TRBJ2-2; D possibly corresponds to TRBD2 (5 bases). The CDR3 covers 16 residues. Trimming took 4 bases from V and 1 from J, leaving 13 bases between them. Looked up from germline, CDR1 is MNHNS and CDR2 is SASEGT. Here the CDR3 reads CASSGRPFGNTGELFF. The CDR3 DNA reads as TGTGCCAGCAGTGGGAGGCCGTTCGGGAACACCGGGGAGCTGTTTTTT.

The V and J genes are TRBV10-3 and TRBJ1-1; possible D gene TRBD1, 6 bases. Trimming shortened V by 4 bases and J by 2 bases, and 8 bases separated the two germline ends. The CDR3 has 13 residues. Germline CDR1 ENHRY, CDR2 SYGVKD. The CDR3 sequence is CAISGGPNTEAFF. The CDR3 DNA follows: TGTGCCATCAGTGGGGGGCCTAACACTGAAGCTTTCTTT.

The chain employs TRBV5-1 and TRBJ2-5; 11 positions agree with TRBD2. Germline V gives CDR1 SGHRS, CDR2 YFSETQ. The CDR3 covers 17 residues. V trimming: 0 bases; J trimming: 5 bases; junction bases outside the gene matches: 9. This chain's CDR3 is CASSLASGGSGPETQYF. The CDR3 DNA follows: TGCGCCAGCAGCTTGGCTAGCGGGGGGAGCGGCCCGGAGACCCAGTACTTC.

The chain recombines TRBV19 with TRBJ2-3, with D perhaps TRBD1 (5 bases). The CDR3 sequence is 17 residues long. Per the germline V gene, CDR1 is LNHDA and CDR2 is SQIVND (reference sequence). V was cut by 5 bases and J by 0 bases, with 18 bases left in between. The CDR3 coding sequence is TGTGCCAGTAGTGCCGGTGGGGCTGCCCTAAGCACAGATACGCAGTATTTT. Translating it yields CASSAGGAALSTDTQYF.

This chain uses TRBV5-1 with TRBJ2-7; no definite D call. The V gene's germline CDR1 is SGHRS and CDR2 YFSETQ. This CDR3 has 11 amino acids. V lost 3 bases, J lost 6 bases, and 7 bases lay in between. CDR3 loop: CASSSDIEQYF. CDR3 in DNA: TGCGCCAGCAGCTCCGACATCGAGCAGTACTTC.

The V call is TRBV5-1, the J call TRBJ2-5; D not resolved. The V end lost 6 bases, the J end lost 4 bases, and 16 bases lay between the germline ends. Germline CDR1 SGHRS, CDR2 YFSETQ. The CDR3 has 14 amino acids. The CDR3 protein is CASKIARGPETQYF. As DNA, the CDR3 is TGCGCCAGCAAAATCGCCCGAGGTCCAGAGACCCAGTACTTC. The full variable domain, completed using reference TRBV5-1 and TRBJ2-5, is KAGVTQTPRYLIKTRGQQVTLSCSPISGHRSVSWYQQTPGQGLQFLFEYFSETQRNKGNFPGRFSGRQFSNSRSEMNVSTLELGDSALYLCASKIARGPETQYFGPGTRLLVL.

The chain links TRBV7-9 to TRBJ2-1; D may be TRBD1 or TRBD2 (6 bases each). V was trimmed by 6 bases and J by 0 bases, leaving 15 bases between them. Germline V gives CDR1 SEHNR, CDR2 FQNEAQ (reference sequence). CDR3 length equals 16 residues. In nucleotides, the CDR3 is TGTGCCAGCAGGCTGGGGGGCCCCACCTCCTACAATGAGCAGTTCTTC. Amino acids: CASRLGGPTSYNEQFF.

The gene calls are TRBV28 and TRBJ2-1, with 7 nucleotides matching TRBD1. The CDR3 runs 15 residues. Trimming at V came to 8 bases and at J to 0 bases, leaving 7 bases not matched to a gene. CDR1 and CDR2 (germline): MDHEN, SYDVKM. In nucleotides, the CDR3 is TGTGCCAGCGGCTTAAGGGACAGCTCCTACAATGAGCAGTTCTTC. Its translation: CASGLRDSSYNEQFF.

This clone was counted between two and nine times. This rearrangement joins TRBV14 to TRBJ1-6, with D possibly being TRBD1 (5 bases). CDR1 is SGHDN and CDR2 is FVKESK in the germline V gene. V shed 1 base and J shed 2 bases, with 12 bases lying between them. The CDR3 has 17 residues. The CDR3 spells CASSQGVRGPYNSPLHF. CDR3 nucleotide sequence: TGTGCCAGCAGCCAAGGTGTAAGGGGTCCCTATAATTCACCCCTCCACTTT. Combining the CDR3 with reference TRBV14 and TRBJ1-6 gives the whole variable domain EAGVTQFPSHSVIEKGQTVTLRCDPISGHDNLYWYRRVMGKEIKFLLHFVKESKQDESGMPNNRFLAERTGGTYSTLKVQPAELEDSGVYFCASSQGVRGPYNSPLHFGNGTRLTVT.

The chain employs TRBV25-1 and TRBJ2-5; D unresolved. CDR3 length: 16 amino acids. The germline gives CDR1 MGHDK, CDR2 SYGVNS. V shed 4 bases and J shed 5 bases, with 20 bases lying between them. For the CDR3, the DNA is TGTGCCAGCAGTGGAGCTAGAACACCGCGTCGTGAGACCCAGTACTTC. Translation gives CASSGARTPRRETQYF. The full variable domain, with the rest looked up from reference TRBV25-1 and TRBJ2-5, is EADIYQTPRYLVIGTGKKITLECSQTMGHDKMYWYQQDPGMELHLIHYSYGVNSTEKGDLSSESTVSRIRTEHFPLTLESARPSHTSQYLCASSGARTPRRETQYFGPGTRLLVL.

The table lists this clone with a few counts. The gene calls are TRBV5-1 and TRBJ1-1, with D possibly being TRBD1 (6 bases). The CDR3 covers 16 residues. V gave up 1 base and J gave up 3 bases, with 16 bases separating them. The germline CDR1 and CDR2 sequences are SGHRS and YFSETQ. The CDR3, as DNA: TGCGCCAGCAGCTTGAGCCCAGGGGCGGAGGACACTGAAGCTTTCTTT. Translation: CASSLSPGAEDTEAFF.

The V and J genes are TRBV10-2 and TRBJ1-1, with a weak D call TRBD1 (6 bases). V was pared by 6 bases and J by 3 bases, with 17 bases between. Germline V gives CDR1 WSHSY, CDR2 SAAADI. This CDR3 is 15 amino acids long. CDR3 sequence reads: CASRDGQRGYTEAFF. The CDR3 DNA reads TGCGCCAGCAGAGATGGACAGCGGGGTTACACTGAAGCTTTCTTT.

The V and J genes are TRBV18 and TRBJ1-1; TRBD1 aligns across 7 bases. J was trimmed by 1 base and V by 2 bases; bases with no gene match: 10. The germline gives CDR1 KGHSH, CDR2 LQKENI. The CDR3 extends over 17 amino acids. CDR3 nucleotides: TGTGCCAGCTCACCAGCCTCTCTAACAGGGGCGAACACTGAAGCTTTCTTT. Translating gives CASSPASLTGANTEAFF.

This clone showed up just once. V gene TRBV4-3 combines with J gene TRBJ2-4; 11 positions match TRBD2. Losses at the gene ends were 4 bases for V and 9 bases for J; bases not matched to a gene: 11. This CDR3 is built from 16 residues. Germline CDR1 and CDR2: LGHNA and YSLEER. The CDR3 nucleotides are TGCGCCAGCAGCCTATCACGTACTAGCGGGAGTGGCATTCAGTACTTC. The encoded protein is CASSLSRTSGSGIQYF.